Sequencing of this TCR beta chain was carried out in a study of T cell responses to AZD1222 COVID-19 vaccine. General study findings and limits: Just a handful of AZD1222 recipients tested seropositive at baseline. Spike-specific TCR breadth and depth grew following two AZD1222 doses. The study found vaccine-associated CD4 TCRs spanning spike, dominant at 160-218 and 743-854.

Whether given at about 4 or about 12 weeks, second doses were pooled. Assay: immunoSEQ multiplex PCR; the TCRdb copy retains only in-frame clones and omits some. The table has 150,000 to 180,000 clones, 90% seen once. In the case of this clone: Its antigen is as yet unknown.

This material consisted of peripheral blood, taken 28 days after the second AZD1222 dose. The receptor's source is an adult who received the AZD1222 COVID-19 vaccine.

This CDR3 reads CASQSGQGGWGNQPQHF. The DNA for the CDR3 is TGCGCCAGCCAATCGGGACAGGGGGGATGGGGCAATCAGCCCCAGCATTTT. The V gene is TRBV10-2, the J gene TRBJ1-5; TRBD1 agrees at 11 bases. V was pared by 8 bases and J by 2 bases, with 11 bases of the junction left unmatched. In germline, CDR1 is WSHSY, CDR2 SAAADI. This CDR3 contains 17 residues.